Following are 18 T cell receptor beta chains from one sample sequenced in a study of blood T cells in healthy people across ages. A J-beta primer mix and a sample-barcoded 5' primer were used in a second PCR of roughly 6 to 12 cycles. Using its own MiXCR run on the 5' RACE reads, TCRdb lists one record per CDR3 protein. Found here are 600,000 or so distinct CDR3 sequences, 47% of them singletons; the top ten hold approximately 25%. Sequenced input: blood. These receptors were taken from a man at least 80 years old in good health.

V usage is TRBV29-1 and J usage is TRBJ2-5; 10 bases are shared with TRBD2. Germline CDR1 and CDR2: SQVTM and ANQGSEA. The CDR3 runs 14 residues. V gave up 7 bases and J gave up 11 bases; unmatched junction bases: 16. In DNA, the CDR3 is TGCAGCGGGGAAGCGGGGGGGTGGAGTAATGAGCAGTACTTC. This translates into CSGEAGGWSNEQYF.

The rearrangement uses TRBV20-1 and TRBJ2-3, with D maybe TRBD2 (6 bases). V was pared by 1 base and J by 1 base, with 9 bases between. CDR3 length: 14 amino acids. The V gene's germline CDR1 is DFQATT and CDR2 SNEGSKA (reference sequence). The CDR3 here is CSARVAGRTDTQYF. CDR3 coding DNA: TGCAGTGCTAGAGTTGCGGGACGCACAGATACGCAGTATTTT.

The chain uses TRBV15 and TRBJ2-5; 7 bases fit TRBD2. Germline lookup yields CDR1 LNHNV and CDR2 YYDKDF (reference sequence). This CDR3 spans 14 amino acids. Trimming at V came to 4 bases and at J to 6 bases, leaving 8 bases not matched to a gene. DNA for the CDR3: TGTGCCACCAGCATTTGGGGGGGGGGAAAGACCCAGTACTTC. This gives the protein CATSIWGGGKTQYF.

In this sample, this clonotype turned up once. V and J are TRBV12-3 or TRBV12-4 and TRBJ2-5; weak D call: TRBD2 (5 bases). TRBJ2-7 matches the DNA end more closely, so the J call is doubtful. The CDR3 is made up of 15 amino acids. CDR3 DNA: TGTGCCAGCAGCCTTAGAGGGAGTCCTATCTACGAGCAGTACTTC. This codes for CASSLRGSPIYEQYF.

This rearrangement joins TRBV29-1 to TRBJ1-4; 7 nucleotides match TRBD1. This CDR3 spans 14 amino acids. In germline, CDR1 is SQVTM, CDR2 ANQGSEA. Trimming took 0 bases from V and 4 from J; bases not matched to a gene: 2. CDR3 residues: CSVEDTGDNEKLFF. CDR3 sequence (DNA): TGCAGCGTTGAAGATACAGGGGATAATGAAAAACTGTTTTTT.

The sample holds a few counts of this clonotype. The rearrangement joins TRBV7-9 to TRBJ2-6; 8 nucleotides align to TRBD1. There are 17 residues in the CDR3. Germline trimming cut 3 bases from V and 4 bases from J; bases unmatched to any gene: 8. Germline values: CDR1 SEHNR, CDR2 FQNEAQ (reference sequence). The CDR3 coding sequence is TGTGCCAGCAGCTTGGGCAGGGGGCGCACCGGGGCCAACGTCCTGACTTTC. Amino acids: CASSLGRGRTGANVLTF.

In this sample, this clonotype turned up a few times. This rearrangement joins TRBV7-2 to TRBJ2-1, with unresolved D. From germline, CDR1 is SGHTA and CDR2 FQGNSA. The ends were cut back, 1 base at V and 7 bases at J, with 17 bases in the middle. The CDR3 consists of 16 residues. The CDR3 nucleotides read TGTGCCAGCAGCTTAGGGATAGCCGGCGGCCTAAATGAGCAGTTCTTC. Its protein product is CASSLGIAGGLNEQFF.

The chain recombines TRBV20-1 with TRBJ2-1; perhaps D is TRBD1 or TRBD2 (5 bases each). V lost 6 bases and J lost 2, with 11 bases in between. Germline CDR1 reads DFQATT; CDR2 reads SNEGSKA (reference sequence). The CDR3 runs to 13 residues. The chain's CDR3 is CSARDHTYNEQFF. The CDR3, as DNA: TGCAGTGCCCGGGACCACACCTACAATGAGCAGTTCTTC.

The gene calls are TRBV5-1 and TRBJ2-5; 9 bases map to TRBD2. CDR1 SGHRS and CDR2 YFSETQ come from the germline V gene. The CDR3 totals 14 residues. The J segment lost 4 bases and the V segment lost 8 bases, leaving 9 bases of the junction unmatched. This CDR3 is CASRSGGSGETQYF. CDR3 nucleotide sequence: TGCGCCAGTCGTAGCGGGGGCTCGGGAGAGACCCAGTACTTC.

This chain joins TRBV6-1 and TRBJ1-4, with D maybe TRBD1 (5 bases). Germline-derived CDR1 and CDR2 are MNHNS and SASEGT. V was pared by 6 bases and J by 6 bases, with 14 bases between. The CDR3 extends over 14 amino acids. The CDR3 loop is CASRETAPDEKLFF. In nucleotides, the CDR3 is TGTGCCAGCAGAGAGACAGCTCCGGATGAAAAACTGTTTTTT.

The chain combines TRBV7-9 with TRBJ2-5; no clear D gene. CDR3 length equals 15 residues. The V and J ends lost 5 bases and 3 bases respectively, with 16 bases between them. CDR1 is SEHNR and CDR2 is FQNEAQ in the germline V gene (reference sequence). CDR3 amino acids: CASSPVRTVKETQYF. The CDR3 DNA sequence: TGTGCCAGCAGCCCTGTCAGAACAGTGAAAGAGACCCAGTACTTC.

This clonotype has just a few counts. This chain links TRBV9 with TRBJ2-1; TRBD1 agrees at 9 bases. Looked up from germline, CDR1 is SGDLS and CDR2 is YYNGEE. V gave up 0 bases and J gave up 4 bases; unmatched junction bases: 11. The CDR3 sequence is 18 residues long. DNA for the CDR3: TGTGCCAGCAGCGTAGGGATTGGGGGAGGACAGGGGTACAATGAGCAGTTCTTC. Translation: CASSVGIGGGQGYNEQFF.

Written as DNA, the CDR3 is TGTGCCAGCACCCCGAGGGGGGGACTAGGGTACAATGAGCAGTTCTTC. Translated: CASTPRGGLGYNEQFF. The chain links TRBV7-9 to TRBJ2-1; 8 bases are shared with TRBD2. V was pared by 7 bases and J by 4 bases, with 12 bases of the junction left unmatched. The length of the CDR3 is 16 residues. Germline CDR1 SEHNR, CDR2 FQNEAQ (reference sequence).

CDR3: CSARKGQGTAKNIQYF. The CDR3 bases are TGCAGTGCTAGAAAGGGACAGGGGACAGCCAAAAACATTCAGTACTTC. V is TRBV20-1 and J is TRBJ2-4; TRBD1 matches at 10 bases. The trim removed 2 bases at V and 0 bases at J, leaving 4 bases unmatched. The germline V gene has CDR1 DFQATT and CDR2 SNEGSKA (reference sequence). The CDR3 contains 16 residues.

As for this clonotype: Given a much more abundant clone one base away, this may be a read error. The V gene is TRBV7-9, the J gene TRBJ1-2, with 8 bases fitting TRBD1. From germline, CDR1 is SEHNR and CDR2 FQNEAQ (reference sequence). The CDR3 spans 15 residues. J was trimmed by 4 bases and V by 2 bases; bases with no gene match: 6. The CDR3 sequence: CASSLNQGASYGYTF. CDR3 coding DNA: TGTGCCAGCAGCTTAAACCAGGGGGCTAGCTATGGCTACACCTTC.

This clonotype was counted a few times. This rearrangement joins TRBV2 to TRBJ1-1; D remains ambiguous. The V and J ends lost 7 bases and 2 bases respectively, with 8 bases between them. CDR3 length: 12 residues. Germline V CDR1 and CDR2: SNHLY, FYNNEI. DNA of the CDR3: TGTGCCAGCACCATTCCAAACACTGAAGCTTTCTTT. It encodes CASTIPNTEAFF.

This clonotype was detected a few times. The chain recombines TRBV7-2 with TRBJ2-1; D not resolved. Germline lookup yields CDR1 SGHTA and CDR2 FQGNSA. V shed 5 bases and J shed 8 bases, with 22 bases lying between them. The CDR3 spans 16 residues. The CDR3 DNA sequence: TGTGCCAGCAGCACCAACCCCCCTCAACCCGGCGATGAGCAGTTCTTC. Its translation is CASSTNPPQPGDEQFF.

The V gene is TRBV7-2, the J gene TRBJ2-3; D gene unclear. The CDR3 has 15 amino acids. Trimming took 1 base from V and 5 from J, leaving 13 bases between them. Germline loops: CDR1 SGHTA, CDR2 FQGNSA. Here the CDR3 DNA reads TGTGCCAGCAGCTTAGTCCGGGCATCGGGAGATACGCAGTATTTT. It translates to CASSLVRASGDTQYF.